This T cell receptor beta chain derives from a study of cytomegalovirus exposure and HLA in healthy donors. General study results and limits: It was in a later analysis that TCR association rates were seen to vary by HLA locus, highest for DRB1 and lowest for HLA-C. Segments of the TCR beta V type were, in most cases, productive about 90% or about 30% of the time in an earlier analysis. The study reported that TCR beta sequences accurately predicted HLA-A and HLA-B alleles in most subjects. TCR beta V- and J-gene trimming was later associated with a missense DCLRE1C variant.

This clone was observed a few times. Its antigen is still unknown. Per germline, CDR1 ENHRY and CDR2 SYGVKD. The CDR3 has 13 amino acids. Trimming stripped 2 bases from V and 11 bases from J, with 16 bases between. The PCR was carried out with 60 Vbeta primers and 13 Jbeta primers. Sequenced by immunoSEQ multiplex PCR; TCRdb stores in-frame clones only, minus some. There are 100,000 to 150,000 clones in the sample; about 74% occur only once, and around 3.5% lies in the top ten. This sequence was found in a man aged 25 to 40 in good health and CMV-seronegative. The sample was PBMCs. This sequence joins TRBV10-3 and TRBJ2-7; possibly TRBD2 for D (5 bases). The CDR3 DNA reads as TGTGCCATCAGTGAGATCGGAGGTGCTCAAGAGTACTTC. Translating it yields CAISEIGGAQEYF.